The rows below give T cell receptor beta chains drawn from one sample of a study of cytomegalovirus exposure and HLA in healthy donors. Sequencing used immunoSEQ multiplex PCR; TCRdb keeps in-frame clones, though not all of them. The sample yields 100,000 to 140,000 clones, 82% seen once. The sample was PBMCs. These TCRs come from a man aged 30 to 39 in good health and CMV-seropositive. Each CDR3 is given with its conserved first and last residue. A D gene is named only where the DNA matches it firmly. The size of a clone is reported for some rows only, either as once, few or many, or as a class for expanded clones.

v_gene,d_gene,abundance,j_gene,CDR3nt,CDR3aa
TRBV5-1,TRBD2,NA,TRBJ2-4,TGCGCCAGCAGGGGTGGGGGGGGAGCCAAAAACATTCAGTACTTC,CASRGGGGAKNIQYF
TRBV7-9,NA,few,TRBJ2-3,TGTTCCAGCAGCTTTGAATACACGCCGCAGTATTTT,CSSSFEYTPQYF
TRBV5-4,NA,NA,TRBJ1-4,TGTGCCAGCAGCGCCGCTGACAGGAGAGCAACTAATGAAAAACTGTTTTTT,CASSAADRRATNEKLFF
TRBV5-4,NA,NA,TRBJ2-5,TGTGCCAGCAGCTTTCAAATCAAAGAGACCCAGTACTTC,CASSFQIKETQYF
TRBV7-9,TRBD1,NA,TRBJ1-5,TGTGCCAGCAGCTCCGGGACAGGGGCCAATCAGCCCCAGCATTTT,CASSSGTGANQPQHF
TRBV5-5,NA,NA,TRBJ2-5,TGTGCCAGCAGCTTACGGGGGAGAGAGACCCAGTACTTC,CASSLRGRETQYF
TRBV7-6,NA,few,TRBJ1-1,TGTGCCAGTTCAAGACTGGCGAACACTGAAGCTTTCTTT,CASSRLANTEAFF
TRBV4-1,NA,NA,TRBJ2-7,TGCGCCAGCAGCCGCCTAGGAGCGGAGGAGCAGTACTTC,CASSRLGAEEQYF
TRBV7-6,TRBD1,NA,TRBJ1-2,TGTGCCAGCAGCTTAAGCCAGGGGGCCGCCGGATATGGCTACACCTTC,CASSLSQGAAGYGYTF
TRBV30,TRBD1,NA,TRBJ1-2,TGTGCCTGGACCGGGAGGGGGCGAGACTATGGCTACACCTTC,CAWTGRGRDYGYTF
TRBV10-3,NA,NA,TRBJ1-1,TGTGCCATCAGGGCCTGGGCCAGCGGGGGCACTGAAGCTTTCTTT,CAIRAWASGGTEAFF
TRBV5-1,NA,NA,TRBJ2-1,TGCGCCAGCAGCTTGAACAGGGACCTTTACAATGAGCAGTTCTTC,CASSLNRDLYNEQFF
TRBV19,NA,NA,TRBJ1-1,TGTGCCAGTAGCAACGGAGTTTTTACTGAAGCTTTCTTT,CASSNGVFTEAFF
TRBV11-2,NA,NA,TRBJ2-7,TGTGCCAGCAGCTTTGACAGCACCTACGAGCAGTACTTC,CASSFDSTYEQYF
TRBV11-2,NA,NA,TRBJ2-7,TGTGCCAGCAGCCCGGACTTAGCCTACGAGCAGTACTTC,CASSPDLAYEQYF
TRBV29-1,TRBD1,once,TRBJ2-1,TGCAGCGCCGCCGGGACAGGAACTTACAATGAGCAGTTCTTC,CSAAGTGTYNEQFF
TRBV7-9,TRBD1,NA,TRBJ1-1,TGTGCCAGCAGCTTGGGGACAGGGTTGCTTGAAGCTTTCTTT,CASSLGTGLLEAFF
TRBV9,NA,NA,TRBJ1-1,TGTGCCAGCAGCGTAGGGGCAGCGGTTAACACTGAAGCTTTCTTT,CASSVGAAVNTEAFF
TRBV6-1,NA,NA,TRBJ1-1,TGTGCCAGCAGTGAAGCGCTTCCAGGGAACACTGAAGCTTTCTTT,CASSEALPGNTEAFF
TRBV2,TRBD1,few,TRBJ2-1,TGTGCCAGCAGTGATGGGGGACAGGGACATGAGCAGTTCTTC,CASSDGGQGHEQFF